This T cell receptor beta chain was captured in a study of vaccination effects on CD4 cells after COVID-19. Expansion of antigen-specific CD4+ T cells with viral peptide pools was carried out by the ViraFEST assay before sequencing. When more than 9 days of culture had elapsed, CD4+ T cells were isolated. Each vaccine recipient was nucleocapsid antibody negative and had no prior SARS-CoV-2 infection. This clone has a handful of counts. The antigen remains undetermined. Method: immunoSEQ multiplex PCR; TCRdb's copy keeps in-frame clones and lacks some. Of 55,000 to 75,000 clones in the sample, approximately 76% were seen once. CDR3 length equals 15 residues. The germline CDR1 and CDR2 sequences are SGDLS and YYNGEE. The V and J ends lost 6 bases and 1 base respectively, with 16 bases between them.

The starting material was CD4+ T cells from PBMCs cultured with HCoV-NL63 spike peptides, obtained before COVID-19 vaccination. The sequence was obtained from a human donor who received a COVID-19 vaccine. The chain combines TRBV9 with TRBJ1-2, with D possibly TRBD1 on 5 matching bases. CDR3 DNA sequence: TGTGCCAGCAACCCTCGAGGGGACGGTAACTATGGCTACACCTTC. This gives the protein CASNPRGDGNYGYTF.